This T cell receptor (beta chain) originates from a study of T cell repertoires in ileal Crohn's disease. Background on the study: Median disease duration was approximately 8 years; 35% to 45% smoked at surgery. Thiopurines (around 10) or anti-TNF agents (around 17) were given postoperatively to about half.

Included were adult ileal or ileocolonic Crohn's patients indicated for ileocolonic resection. Trimming cost V 2 bases and J 3 bases; bases outside gene matches: 3. The CDR3 is 15 residues long. The germline gives CDR1 GTSNPN, CDR2 SVGIG (reference sequence). Per sample, around 0.55 micrograms of biopsy DNA were TCRB immunosequenced. Sequencing used immunoSEQ multiplex PCR; TCRdb keeps in-frame clones, though not all of them. Of roughly 13,000 clones in the sample, 75% to 85% were seen once. This clone was counted a few times. The clonotype comes from an adult with Crohn's disease. The chain carries TRBV30 and TRBJ2-2; 10 positions agree with TRBD2. Sequencing used ileal tissue. CDR3 protein: CAWSSGGADTGELFF. CDR3 coding DNA: TGTGCCTGGAGTAGCGGGGGGGCCGACACCGGGGAGCTGTTTTTT.